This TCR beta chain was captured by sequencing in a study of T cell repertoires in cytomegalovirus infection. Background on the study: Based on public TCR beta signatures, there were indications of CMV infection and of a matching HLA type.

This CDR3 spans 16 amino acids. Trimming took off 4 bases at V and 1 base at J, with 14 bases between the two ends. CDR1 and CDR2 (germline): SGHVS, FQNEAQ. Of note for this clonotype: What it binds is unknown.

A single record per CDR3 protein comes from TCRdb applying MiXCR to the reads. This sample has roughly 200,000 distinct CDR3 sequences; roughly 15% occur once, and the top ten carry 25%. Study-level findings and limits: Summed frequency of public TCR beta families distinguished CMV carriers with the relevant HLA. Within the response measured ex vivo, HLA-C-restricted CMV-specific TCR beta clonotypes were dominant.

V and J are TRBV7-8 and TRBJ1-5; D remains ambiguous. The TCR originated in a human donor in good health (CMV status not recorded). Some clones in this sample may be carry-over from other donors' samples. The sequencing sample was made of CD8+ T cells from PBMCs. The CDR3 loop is CASSSITGKSNQPQHF. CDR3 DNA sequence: TGTGCCAGCAGCTCAATCACCGGGAAGAGCAATCAGCCCCAGCATTTT.